This entry describes one TCR beta chain. Antigen: not known. The source of the sample is a study of OX40 agonist ivuxolimab in advanced cancers. Overall study context: Participants, roughly 80% male, averaged about 56 years of age, ranging from about 23 to 80. Three partial responders included one hepatocellular carcinoma patient and two cutaneous melanoma patients. Points from the study as a whole: CD4+ and CD8+ blood T cells expanded clonally by week 6 at 0.1 to 3.0 mg/kg.

TCRdb's table, derived via immunoSEQ multiplex PCR, lists solely in-frame clones and lacks some. Of some 98,000 clones listed, 85% to 95% are singletons. The CDR3 sequence is 15 residues long. The germline V gene encodes CDR1 SGHRS and CDR2 YFSETQ. The J segment lost 3 bases and the V segment lost 0 bases, leaving 5 bases of the junction unmatched. If patients had autoimmune disease history or systemic immunosuppression, they were excluded. The sample in question was CD4+ or CD8+ T cells sorted from blood, obtained in a trial of the OX40 agonist ivuxolimab. The J gene is TRBJ1-2, the V gene TRBV5-1; TRBD1 agrees at 7 bases. The clonotype was recovered from an adult with an advanced solid tumor such as melanoma, head and neck, liver or kidney cancer. The CDR3 bases are TGCGCCAGCAGCTTGGAGACAGGGCCTTACTATGGCTACACCTTC. This encodes CASSLETGPYYGYTF.